These 27 T cell receptor beta chains were sequenced from one sample in a study of T cell changes during pregnancy in multiple sclerosis. Method: immunoSEQ multiplex PCR; TCRdb's copy keeps in-frame clones and lacks some. The data show about 44,000 clones, around nine tenths seen once. This material consisted of CD4+ T cells from peripheral blood mononuclear cells, taken in the first trimester of pregnancy. These receptors all come from a female donor with multiple sclerosis, enrolled in a pregnancy study.

The V call is TRBV5-4, the J call TRBJ1-1; tentative D call: TRBD1 (5 bases). The CDR3 runs 14 residues. Germline CDR1 reads SGHNT; CDR2 reads YYREEE (reference sequence). Deletions cut 7 bases from V and 7 bases from J, with 20 bases between. CDR3 sequence (DNA): TGTGCCAGCGCATTGGGGGGTGCGACAGATGAAGCTTTCTTT. It codes for CASALGGATDEAFF.

The J gene is TRBJ2-1, the V gene TRBV5-6; D uncertain. In germline, CDR1 is SGHDT, CDR2 YYEEEE. This CDR3 is 15 amino acids long. V was cut by 3 bases and J by 4 bases, with 14 bases left in between. CDR3 DNA: TGTGCCAGCAGCTCTCAACATCTTTTATACAATGAGCAGTTCTTC. Its protein is CASSSQHLLYNEQFF.

V gene TRBV4-2 combines with J gene TRBJ2-7; TRBD2 matches 8 bases. The CDR3 contains 16 residues. Germline V CDR1 and CDR2: LGHNA, YNFKEQ. Trimming cost V 0 bases and J 4 bases; bases outside gene matches: 8. The CDR3 region is CASSQDGSLAGYEQYF. In DNA, the CDR3 is TGTGCCAGCAGCCAAGACGGGTCCCTAGCGGGTTACGAGCAGTACTTC.

The chain carries TRBV5-4 and TRBJ2-7, with D maybe TRBD1 (5 bases). V shed 2 bases and J shed 6 bases, with 12 bases lying between them. The CDR3 sequence is 13 residues long. CDR1 and CDR2 from the germline V gene are SGHNT and YYREEE (reference sequence). DNA for the CDR3: TGTGCCAGCAGCTTATTGAAGGGGTTCGAGCAGTACTTC. Translating gives CASSLLKGFEQYF.

The CDR3 sequence is CASSAGTGDYGYTF. In DNA, the CDR3 is TGTGCCAGCAGCGCCGGGACAGGGGACTATGGCTACACCTTC. The chain is built from TRBV5-4 and TRBJ1-2; 10 bases are shared with TRBD1. The CDR3 has 14 residues. The V gene end was trimmed by 4 bases and the J gene end by 3 bases; junction bases not matched to a gene: 3. The V gene's germline CDR1 is SGHNT and CDR2 YYREEE (reference sequence).

The genes are TRBV5-4 and TRBJ1-4; 7 bases are a match to TRBD1. The CDR3 runs to 14 residues. The trim removed 0 bases at V and 8 bases at J, leaving 4 bases unmatched. CDR1 SGHNT and CDR2 YYREEE come from the germline V gene (reference sequence). The CDR3 sequence is CASSLDRGQEKLFF. The CDR3 DNA reads as TGTGCCAGCAGCTTGGACAGGGGCCAGGAAAAACTGTTTTTT.

This clone has only one observation. The V gene is TRBV11-2, the J gene TRBJ1-1; D not resolved. Germline V gives CDR1 SGHAT, CDR2 FQNNGV. This CDR3 is 12 amino acids long. V dropped 1 base and J dropped 11 bases, with 11 bases sitting between them. As DNA, the CDR3 is TGTGCCAGCAGCTTAGCGGGCGGGAGGGCTTTCTTT. Amino acids: CASSLAGGRAFF.

The V gene is TRBV19, the J gene TRBJ1-2; no definite D call. CDR1 and CDR2 from the germline V gene are LNHDA and SQIVND (reference sequence). The V end was cut by 4 bases, the J end by 8 bases, with 8 bases between. The CDR3 spans 11 residues. CDR3 protein: CASSTSLGYTF. For the CDR3, the DNA is TGTGCCAGTAGTACCTCGTTGGGCTACACCTTC. Looking up the rest from reference TRBV19 and TRBJ1-2 gives the full variable domain: DGGITQSPKYLFRKEGQNVTLSCEQNLNHDAMYWYRQDPGQGLRLIYYSQIVNDFQKGDIAEGYSVSREKKESFPLTVTSAQKNPTAFYLCASSTSLGYTFGSGTRLTVV.

This clone has just one count. The chain carries TRBV7-8 and TRBJ2-4, with 8 bases identical to TRBD1. Per the germline V gene, CDR1 is SGHVS and CDR2 is FQNEAQ. This CDR3 has 15 residues. V shed 5 bases, J shed 3 bases, and the junction held 6 bases outside the gene matches. CDR3 in amino acids: CASSPPGGGKNIQYF. The CDR3 DNA reads TGTGCCAGCAGCCCCCCAGGGGGCGGCAAAAACATTCAGTACTTC.

V gene TRBV7-8 combines with J gene TRBJ1-3; 7 bases are a match to TRBD1. The CDR3 is 16 residues long. From germline, CDR1 is SGHVS and CDR2 FQNEAQ. J lost 0 bases, V lost 5 bases, and 7 bases had no gene match. The CDR3 nucleotides are TGTGCCAGCAGCCTCCCGGGACAGAGCTCTGGAAACACCATATATTTT. Translation: CASSLPGQSSGNTIYF.

The V gene is TRBV15, the J gene TRBJ2-2; 8 bases are shared with TRBD1. From germline, CDR1 is LNHNV and CDR2 YYDKDF (reference sequence). V shed 3 bases and J 4 bases; nucleotides not matched to a gene: 7. The CDR3 is 16 residues long. The CDR3 DNA is TGTGCCACCAGCAGGGAAAGACAGGGGACCACCGGGGAGCTGTTTTTT. It codes for CATSRERQGTTGELFF.

This sequence joins TRBV19 and TRBJ2-7; the match to TRBD1 covers 12 bases. V was clipped by 4 bases and J by 2 bases; unmatched bases: 3. This CDR3 contains 15 residues. Germline CDR1 and CDR2: LNHDA and SQIVND (reference sequence). In nucleotides, the CDR3 is TGTGCCAGTAGTACCGGGACAGGGGGCACCTACGAGCAGTACTTC. Translation: CASSTGTGGTYEQYF.

CDR3 protein: CASSLGLAGGQETQYF. CDR3 sequence (DNA): TGTGCCAGCAGCCTGGGACTAGCGGGAGGGCAAGAGACCCAGTACTTC. This chain joins TRBV7-2 and TRBJ2-5, with 16 bases lining up with TRBD2. The length of the CDR3 is 16 residues. Looked up from germline, CDR1 is SGHTA and CDR2 is FQGNSA. V shed 5 bases, J shed 2 bases, and the junction held 2 bases outside the gene matches.

This chain links TRBV30 with TRBJ2-3; 13 bases agree with TRBD2. V trimming: 2 bases; J trimming: 1 base; junction bases outside the gene matches: 6. Per the germline V gene, CDR1 is GTSNPN and CDR2 is SVGIG (reference sequence). The CDR3 covers 17 residues. CDR3 protein: CAWSWLLAGGGTDTQYF. CDR3 DNA: TGTGCCTGGAGTTGGTTACTAGCGGGAGGGGGCACAGATACGCAGTATTTT. Filled out from reference TRBV30 and TRBJ2-3, the complete variable domain reads SQTIHQWPATLVQPVGSPLSLECTVEGTSNPNLYWYRQAAGRGLQLLFYSVGIGQISSEVPQNLSASRPQDRQFILSSKKLLLSDSGFYLCAWSWLLAGGGTDTQYFGPGTRLTVL.

In DNA form, the CDR3 reads TGCGCCAGCAGCTTGGCAGGGGGAGAAGGCTACACCTTC. Protein: CASSLAGGEGYTF. This chain links TRBV5-1 with TRBJ1-2, with 7 bases fitting TRBD1. CDR1 and CDR2 (germline): SGHRS, YFSETQ. V was clipped by 0 bases and J by 8 bases; unmatched bases: 4. The CDR3 runs to 13 residues.

The chain has TRBV14 and TRBJ2-1; tentatively, D is TRBD1 (7 bases). Per germline, CDR1 SGHDN and CDR2 FVKESK. V lost 5 bases to trimming and J lost 4 bases, with 21 bases between them. The CDR3 loop spans 17 amino acids. The CDR3 DNA reads TGTGCCAGCAGCTACCCGGGACTCGGGGACAGTTACAATGAGCAGTTCTTC. Its translation is CASSYPGLGDSYNEQFF.

The chain uses TRBV27 and TRBJ2-7; TRBD2 aligns across 13 bases. This CDR3 spans 19 amino acids. Germline V gene lookup returns CDR1 MNHEY and CDR2 SMNVEV (reference sequence). V lost 4 bases and J lost 5; bases outside the gene matches: 17. CDR3: CASSWSGTSGNLRSHEQYF. The CDR3 DNA sequence: TGTGCCAGCAGTTGGTCCGGGACTAGCGGGAATTTAAGATCCCACGAGCAGTACTTC.

This chain connects TRBV6-1 to TRBJ2-2; TRBD2 is a possible D gene (6 bases). The CDR3 sequence is 16 residues long. The germline V and J ends were trimmed by 3 bases and 6 bases, with 17 bases remaining between them. The germline V gene has CDR1 MNHNS and CDR2 SASEGT. This CDR3 reads CASSDIGGPDPGELFF. Here the CDR3 DNA reads TGTGCCAGCAGTGATATCGGAGGGCCAGATCCCGGGGAGCTGTTTTTT.

V usage is TRBV2 and J usage is TRBJ2-7; 9 bases line up with TRBD2. The CDR3 sequence is 14 residues long. The V and J ends lost 4 bases and 6 bases, in that order; junction bases with no gene match: 7. Germline loops: CDR1 SNHLY, CDR2 FYNNEI. CDR3 sequence (DNA): TGTGCCAGCAGTGGAGGCGGGAGGGCTGGCGAGCAGTACTTC. Amino acids: CASSGGGRAGEQYF. Looking up the rest from reference TRBV2 and TRBJ2-7 gives the full variable domain: EPEVTQTPSHQVTQMGQEVILRCVPISNHLYFYWYRQILGQKVEFLVSFYNNEISEKSEIFDDQFSVERPDGSNFTLKIRSTKLEDSAMYFCASSGGGRAGEQYFGPGTRLTVT.

The CDR3 sequence: CASRQQGARDTEAFF. CDR3 in DNA: TGTGCCAGCAGGCAACAGGGGGCGAGGGACACTGAAGCTTTCTTT. The V gene is TRBV6-6, the J gene TRBJ1-1; 9 nucleotides line up with TRBD1. V lost 6 bases and J lost 3; bases outside the gene matches: 8. CDR1 and CDR2 (germline): MNHNY, SVGAGI (reference sequence). This CDR3 comprises 15 residues.

V is TRBV28 and J is TRBJ1-5; no definite D call. From germline, CDR1 is MDHEN and CDR2 SYDVKM. Trimming took 2 bases from V and 0 from J, leaving 5 bases between them. There are 14 residues in the CDR3. CDR3 bases: TGTGCCAGCAGTTTAGGAGGTAGCAATCAGCCCCAGCATTTT. Its translation is CASSLGGSNQPQHF.

This clone was seen a handful of times. The chain employs TRBV11-3 and TRBJ2-1, with 14 bases matching TRBD2. The V segment lost 5 bases and the J segment 9 bases; nucleotides outside the gene matches: 6. The CDR3 is 15 amino acids. The V gene's germline CDR1 is SGHNT and CDR2 YENEEA. The CDR3 is CASSGGTSGSLEQFF. The CDR3 nucleotides are TGTGCCAGCAGCGGCGGGACTAGCGGGAGTCTTGAGCAGTTCTTC.

The J gene is TRBJ2-7, the V gene TRBV6-6, with 9 bases aligning to TRBD2. The V gene end was trimmed by 6 bases and the J gene end by 3 bases; junction bases not matched to a gene: 3. The CDR3 totals 13 residues. Germline-derived CDR1 and CDR2 are MNHNY and SVGAGI (reference sequence). The CDR3 region has the DNA TGTGCCAGCAGGGCGGGAGGGGGCTACGAGCAGTACTTC. Amino acid sequence: CASRAGGGYEQYF.

The V gene is TRBV19, the J gene TRBJ1-4; 7 positions agree with TRBD1. Germline CDR1 LNHDA, CDR2 SQIVND (reference sequence). The ends lost 6 bases at V and 0 bases at J; junction bases unmatched: 1. The length of the CDR3 is 14 residues. The CDR3 sequence: CASSTGATNEKLFF. DNA of the CDR3: TGTGCCAGTAGCACAGGGGCAACTAATGAAAAACTGTTTTTT.

V and J are TRBV19 and TRBJ2-4; tentatively, D is TRBD2 (6 bases). Trimming shortened V by 3 bases and J by 4 bases, and 7 bases separated the two germline ends. The CDR3 totals 13 residues. The germline V gene encodes CDR1 LNHDA and CDR2 SQIVND (reference sequence). CDR3 region: CASSMRGKNIQYF. DNA for the CDR3: TGTGCCAGTAGTATGCGGGGAAAAAACATTCAGTACTTC.

This sequence joins TRBV30 and TRBJ2-5; perhaps TRBD2 as D (5 bases). From germline, CDR1 is GTSNPN and CDR2 SVGIG (reference sequence). Trimming cost V 4 bases and J 0 bases, with 9 bases left between them. This CDR3 spans 13 amino acids. CDR3 amino acids: CAWTPDYQETQYF. The CDR3, as DNA: TGTGCCTGGACCCCGGACTACCAAGAGACCCAGTACTTC.

The genes are TRBV7-9 and TRBJ1-1; unclear D gene. The CDR3 consists of 11 residues. CDR1 is SEHNR and CDR2 is FQNEAQ in the germline V gene (reference sequence). V was shortened by 5 bases and J by 5 bases, with 6 bases between the two germline ends. The CDR3 region is CASSGETEAFF. CDR3 coding DNA: TGTGCCAGCAGCGGAGAGACTGAAGCTTTCTTT.